These 29 T cell receptor beta chains were sequenced from one sample in a study of blood T cell repertoires in COVID-19. Sequencing used immunoSEQ multiplex PCR; TCRdb keeps in-frame clones, though not all of them. The data contain about 240,000 clones, approximately 86% of them singletons. The source material was PBMCs or T cells enriched from blood (not recorded which). The source is a woman in her forties with acute COVID-19.

In this sample, this clone turned up a few times. V gene TRBV7-2 combines with J gene TRBJ2-7; 8 bases are shared with TRBD2. J gave up 3 bases and V 1 base, and 5 bases lay outside the gene matches. Germline loops: CDR1 SGHTA, CDR2 FQGNSA. The CDR3 consists of 15 residues. The CDR3 loop reads CASSLELAVNYEQYF. The CDR3 DNA is TGTGCCAGCAGCTTAGAACTAGCGGTAAACTACGAGCAGTACTTC.

The chain recombines TRBV5-1 with TRBJ2-1; 7 bases map to TRBD2. In germline, CDR1 is SGHRS, CDR2 YFSETQ. The V segment lost 4 bases and the J segment 0 bases; nucleotides outside the gene matches: 7. There are 16 residues in the CDR3. The CDR3 DNA reads as TGCGCCAGCAGCGCGACCGGGACTAACTCCTACAATGAGCAGTTCTTC. Its protein product is CASSATGTNSYNEQFF.

The rearrangement joins TRBV29-1 to TRBJ1-5, with a possible D match to TRBD1 (5 bases). The ends were cut back, 2 bases at V and 1 base at J, with 12 bases in the middle. The germline V gene has CDR1 SQVTM and CDR2 ANQGSEA. This CDR3 comprises 15 residues. CDR3 in amino acids: CSVESSGDSNQPQHF. In nucleotides, the CDR3 is TGCAGCGTTGAATCGTCGGGGGACAGCAATCAGCCCCAGCATTTT.

The V call is TRBV12-1, the J call TRBJ1-1; the table's D call, TRBD1, has no DNA check behind it. TRBV12-1 is designated a pseudogene. CDR3 size: 15 residues. DNA of the CDR3: TGTGCCAGCAGCTTCAAGACAGGGAGGCACACTGAAGCTTTCTTT. This translates into CASSFKTGRHTEAFF.

The rearrangement joins TRBV4-2 to TRBJ2-1; a weak D match, TRBD2 (6 bases). V was cut by 1 base and J by 0 bases, with 10 bases left in between. The CDR3 consists of 16 residues. The V gene's germline CDR1 is LGHNA and CDR2 YNFKEQ. In DNA form, the CDR3 reads TGTGCCAGCAGCCAAGCCGCGGGAAGCTCCTACAATGAGCAGTTCTTC. Translation: CASSQAAGSSYNEQFF.

The table lists this clone with a count of one. The V call is TRBV29-1, the J call TRBJ1-3; perhaps TRBD1 as D (5 bases). There are 13 residues in the CDR3. CDR1 and CDR2 (germline): SQVTM, ANQGSEA. V gave up 4 bases and J gave up 7 bases, with 14 bases separating them. This CDR3 reads CSVATAQGNTIYF. CDR3 coding DNA: TGCAGCGTTGCGACAGCCCAAGGCAACACCATATATTTT.

This clone turned up a few times. The chain combines TRBV6-1 with TRBJ2-7; D uncertain. V was clipped by 3 bases and J by 4 bases, with 7 bases between them. The germline CDR1 and CDR2 sequences are MNHNS and SASEGT. CDR3 length equals 12 residues. The CDR3 nucleotides are TGTGCCAGCAGTGATGAGTCATACGAGCAGTACTTC. Protein sequence: CASSDESYEQYF.

The CDR3 DNA sequence: TGTGCCACCGCCCGAGCGGGAGCCTACAATGAGCAGTTCTTC. As protein: CATARAGAYNEQFF. The J gene is TRBJ2-1, the V gene TRBV7-9; TRBD2 agrees at 8 bases. CDR3 length: 14 amino acids. In germline, CDR1 is SEHNR, CDR2 FQNEAQ (reference sequence). V shed 10 bases, J shed 2 bases, and the junction held 7 bases outside the gene matches.

The J gene is TRBJ2-1, the V gene TRBV11-2; 10 positions agree with TRBD2. CDR1 SGHAT and CDR2 FQNNGV come from the germline V gene. The V gene end was trimmed by 2 bases and the J gene end by 8 bases; junction bases not matched to a gene: 9. This CDR3 spans 16 amino acids. CDR3 in DNA: TGTGCCAGCAGCTTATGGGGGCTAGCGGGAGCTGATGAGCAGTTCTTC. It translates to CASSLWGLAGADEQFF.

V is TRBV3-1 (or the pseudogene TRBV3-2) and J is TRBJ2-7, with a tentative D call TRBD2 (8 bases). This CDR3 is built from 16 residues. Trimming took off 0 bases at V and 7 bases at J, with 19 bases between the two ends. Germline loops: CDR1 LGHDT, CDR2 YNNKEL (reference sequence). CDR3 in amino acids: CASSQETARGTREQYF. The CDR3 nucleotides are TGTGCCAGCAGCCAAGAAACGGCCAGGGGGACTAGAGAGCAGTACTTC.

The rearrangement links TRBV15 to TRBJ2-3; possibly TRBD1 for D (5 bases). The length of the CDR3 is 12 residues. Germline V CDR1 and CDR2: LNHNV, YYDKDF (reference sequence). The ends were cut back, 9 bases at V and 1 base at J, with 8 bases in the middle. CDR3 amino acids: CATGAGTDTQYF. The CDR3 coding sequence is TGTGCCACAGGGGCAGGCACAGATACGCAGTATTTT.

A remark on this clone: The junction departs from the called germline gene at one end, perhaps through a read error. Different DNA sequences within this sample yield the same CDR3. The chain employs TRBV5-1 and TRBJ2-7; 11 bases match TRBD2. CDR3 size: 14 residues. Germline CDR1 reads SGHRS; CDR2 reads YFSETQ. This CDR3 is CASSLTSGIGEQYF. In nucleotides, the CDR3 is TGTGCCAGCAGCCTGACTAGCGGGATCGGGGAGCAGTACTTC.

The chain combines TRBV14 with TRBJ2-1, with TRBD1 matching 7 bases. The germline V gene encodes CDR1 SGHDN and CDR2 FVKESK. Trimming at V came to 1 base and at J to 1 base, leaving 16 bases not matched to a gene. The CDR3 has 20 residues. The CDR3: CASSQVGWDSLIISYNEQFF. The CDR3 DNA is TGTGCCAGCAGCCAAGTAGGGTGGGACAGTTTAATTATATCCTACAATGAGCAGTTCTTC. Based on the CDR3 plus reference TRBV14 and TRBJ2-1, the full variable domain is EAGVTQFPSHSVIEKGQTVTLRCDPISGHDNLYWYRRVMGKEIKFLLHFVKESKQDESGMPNNRFLAERTGGTYSTLKVQPAELEDSGVYFCASSQVGWDSLIISYNEQFFGPGTRLTVL.

CDR3 sequence (DNA): TGTGCCAGCAGCTTGGATTCTGCCGGGAGAAGAGGAGTCACCATATATTTT. Translated, it gives CASSLDSAGRRGVTIYF. V is TRBV5-5 and J is TRBJ1-3, with no clear D. The V end was cut by 0 bases, the J end by 9 bases, with 22 bases between. The germline V gene encodes CDR1 SGHKS and CDR2 YYEKEE (reference sequence). The CDR3 runs 17 residues.

The rearrangement uses TRBV19 and TRBJ1-6; TRBD1 aligns across 9 bases. V shed 5 bases and J 10 bases; nucleotides not matched to a gene: 6. This CDR3 contains 14 residues. Germline CDR1 reads LNHDA; CDR2 reads SQIVND (reference sequence). The CDR3 region has the DNA TGTGCCAGTAGTGACACAGGGGGCCGGTCACCCCTCCACTTT. Its protein product is CASSDTGGRSPLHF.

This chain joins TRBV28 and TRBJ1-2, with 10 bases matching TRBD1. The CDR3 is 13 residues long. Per germline, CDR1 MDHEN and CDR2 SYDVKM. Trimming removed 5 bases from V and 7 bases from J; junction bases left unmatched: 4. The CDR3 DNA reads as TGTGCCAGCAGTACGACAGGGGGCGGTGGCTACACCTTC. Translation: CASSTTGGGGYTF.

The sample holds one count of this clone. The chain has TRBV5-1 and TRBJ1-1, with 7 bases fitting TRBD1. This CDR3 is built from 15 residues. CDR1 and CDR2 (germline): SGHRS, YFSETQ. V gave up 3 bases and J gave up 2 bases; unmatched junction bases: 7. CDR3 sequence: CASSWTGNPNTEAFF. CDR3 nucleotides: TGCGCCAGCAGCTGGACAGGTAACCCAAACACTGAAGCTTTCTTT. Based on the CDR3 plus reference TRBV5-1 and TRBJ1-1, the full variable domain is KAGVTQTPRYLIKTRGQQVTLSCSPISGHRSVSWYQQTPGQGLQFLFEYFSETQRNKGNFPGRFSGRQFSNSRSEMNVSTLELGDSALYLCASSWTGNPNTEAFFGQGTRLTVV.

The CDR3 reads CASRVTGGAAYNEQFF. CDR3 sequence (DNA): TGTGCCAGCAGGGTAACAGGGGGCGCAGCCTACAATGAGCAGTTCTTC. The genes are TRBV7-9 and TRBJ2-1; 9 bases are a match to TRBD1. Germline CDR1 SEHNR, CDR2 FQNEAQ (reference sequence). V lost 6 bases and J lost 2; bases outside the gene matches: 8. The CDR3 extends over 16 amino acids.

The V call is TRBV3-1 (or the pseudogene TRBV3-2), the J call TRBJ1-1; D not certain. CDR1 is LGHDT, CDR2 YNNKEL, per germline (reference sequence). V was trimmed by 1 base and J by 6 bases, leaving 6 bases between them. The CDR3 contains 12 residues. CDR3 residues: CASSQVLAEAFF. The CDR3, as DNA: TGTGCCAGCAGCCAAGTGTTAGCTGAAGCTTTCTTT.

V gene TRBV30 combines with J gene TRBJ2-7, with a possible D match to TRBD2 (5 bases). V lost 4 bases, J lost 1 base, and 8 bases lay in between. The CDR3 extends over 12 amino acids. The germline V gene has CDR1 GTSNPN and CDR2 SVGIG (reference sequence). CDR3 residues: CAWNRESYEQYF. The CDR3 DNA sequence: TGTGCCTGGAACCGGGAATCCTACGAGCAGTACTTC.

CDR3 region: CASSLVPERERTDTQYF. For the CDR3, the DNA is TGTGCCAGCAGCTTAGTTCCCGAGCGGGAGAGGACAGATACGCAGTATTTT. The chain employs TRBV7-8 and TRBJ2-3; 8 bases line up with TRBD2. The junction had 9 bases not matched to a gene; V was cut back by 1 base and J by 3 bases. The CDR3 sequence is 17 residues long. Per the germline V gene, CDR1 is SGHVS and CDR2 is FQNEAQ.

The V gene is TRBV7-9, the J gene TRBJ2-4; 8 nucleotides line up with TRBD1. In germline, CDR1 is SEHNR, CDR2 FQNEAQ (reference sequence). The CDR3 runs to 16 residues. With V trimmed by 5 bases and J by 0 bases, 6 bases remained unmatched. CDR3 residues: CASSTAGGLAKNIQYF. The DNA of the CDR3 is TGTGCCAGCAGCACCGCAGGGGGCTTAGCCAAAAACATTCAGTACTTC.

The chain recombines TRBV7-2 with TRBJ1-5; TRBD1 might be the D (5 bases). The germline gives CDR1 SGHTA, CDR2 FQGNSA. Trimming left V 5 bases short and J 0 bases short, with 11 bases between. This CDR3 comprises 15 residues. CDR3 protein: CASSGDSFSNQPQHF. CDR3 sequence (DNA): TGTGCCAGCAGCGGCGACAGTTTTAGCAATCAGCCCCAGCATTTT. The full variable domain, in which reference TRBV7-2 and TRBJ1-5 provide the parts outside the CDR3, is GAGVSQSPSNKVTEKGKDVELRCDPISGHTALYWYRQSLGQGLEFLIYFQGNSAPDKSGLPSDRFSAERTGGSVSTLTIQRTQQEDSAVYLCASSGDSFSNQPQHFGDGTRLSIL.

The chain employs TRBV19 and TRBJ2-1; 8 positions match TRBD1. After removal of 1 base from V and 2 bases from J, the junction contained 4 bases not matched to a gene. Per germline, CDR1 LNHDA and CDR2 SQIVND (reference sequence). There are 16 residues in the CDR3. As DNA, the CDR3 is TGTGCCAGTAGTATAGGGACAGGGCCCCCCTACAATGAGCAGTTCTTC. Amino acid sequence: CASSIGTGPPYNEQFF.

The rearrangement joins TRBV19 to TRBJ1-4, with TRBD1 matching over 8 bases. J gave up 4 bases and V 6 bases, and 7 bases lay outside the gene matches. From germline, CDR1 is LNHDA and CDR2 SQIVND (reference sequence). The CDR3 is 15 residues long. The CDR3 reads CASSYRQGNNEKLFF. CDR3 nucleotide sequence: TGTGCCAGTAGCTACAGACAGGGGAATAATGAAAAACTGTTTTTT.

This clone was counted only a few times. The chain joins TRBV14 to TRBJ2-3, with 7 bases identical to TRBD2. The CDR3 totals 15 residues. Trimming took 4 bases from V and 5 from J; bases not matched to a gene: 9. Germline CDR1 and CDR2: SGHDN and FVKESK. CDR3: CASSLSGRGGDTQYF. CDR3 coding DNA: TGTGCCAGCAGCCTTAGCGGGCGAGGAGGAGATACGCAGTATTTT.

This clone has just a few counts. This chain joins TRBV5-8 and TRBJ1-6; TRBD1 matches at 9 bases. This CDR3 has 14 residues. From germline, CDR1 is SGHTS and CDR2 YDEGEE. Trimming cost V 6 bases and J 8 bases; bases outside gene matches: 6. DNA for the CDR3: TGTGCCAGCATCCGGGACAGGGATTATTCACCCCTCCACTTT. It encodes CASIRDRDYSPLHF.

The CDR3 DNA reads TGTGCCTGGAGTCCCCGGACTAGCGGCTTCTACGAGCAGTACTTC. Protein product: CAWSPRTSGFYEQYF. The chain carries TRBV30 and TRBJ2-7; TRBD2 agrees at 10 bases. The CDR3 is 15 residues long. Germline V gives CDR1 GTSNPN, CDR2 SVGIG (reference sequence). With V trimmed by 2 bases and J by 3 bases, 7 bases remained unmatched.

The CDR3 region is CASSHRTGTRLGAFF. The CDR3 bases are TGTGCCAGCAGCCATCGGACAGGGACACGCTTGGGAGCTTTCTTT. The V and J genes are TRBV14 and TRBJ1-1, with 8 bases identical to TRBD1. The CDR3 is 15 amino acids. In germline, CDR1 is SGHDN, CDR2 FVKESK. Germline trimming cut 3 bases from V and 10 bases from J; bases unmatched to any gene: 13. The whole variable domain, filled in from reference TRBV14 and TRBJ1-1, reads EAGVTQFPSHSVIEKGQTVTLRCDPISGHDNLYWYRRVMGKEIKFLLHFVKESKQDESGMPNNRFLAERTGGTYSTLKVQPAELEDSGVYFCASSHRTGTRLGAFFGQGTRLTVV.